One TCR beta chain is described in this entry. Antigen specificity is unknown. This specimen belongs to a study of blood T cells in healthy people across ages. Study-level points and caveats: Fewer expanded clones and more diversity marked long-lived versus aged donors.

Alongside a J-beta primer mix, a sample-barcoded 5' primer served in a second PCR lasting roughly 7 to 11 cycles. The authors tagged each cDNA molecule using a template-switch adaptor with 12 random nucleotides. TCRdb reprocessed the 5' RACE reads via MiXCR and lists one record per CDR3 protein. The sample lists about 720,000 distinct CDR3 sequences, 22% occurring once. The CDR3 length is 14 residues. Germline V gene lookup returns CDR1 MNHEY and CDR2 SVGAGI. Donor samples were obtained from healthy Caucasian individuals from Russia, aged 6 to 90. PBMCs numbering at least 6 million were isolated per sample.

The chain links TRBV6-5 to TRBJ2-1, with D maybe TRBD1 (5 bases). The end of the DNA fits TRBJ2-7 better, so the J call may be wrong. The sequence derives from a man aged 70-80 years in good health. Sequenced material: blood. The CDR3 DNA sequence: TGTGCCAGCAGTTATGAAGCAGGGTCTCGCGAGCAGTACTTC. It yields the protein CASSYEAGSREQYF.